This note documents a single T cell receptor beta chain sequence. The antigen remains unidentified. Gene names and germline refer to mouse. The CDR3 goes on 4 residues after the read ends, and that part is filled in from the germline J gene. The CDR3 runs 14 residues. Looked up from germline, CDR1 is NNHDY and CDR2 is SYVADS. Investigators isolated RNA and reverse transcribed it into cDNA to act as the sequencing template. Data came from immunoSEQ multiplex PCR; TCRdb stores just in-frame clones and leaves some out. The sample presents around 300,000 clones, none singletons. The data were obtained in a study of CD8+ T cells in alopecia areata. Study-wide context: Each recipient was a roughly 7-11-week-old female C3H/HeJ mouse given skin from an approximately 6-12-month-old C3H/HeJ donor with spontaneous alopecia. Study outcomes and limitations: TCRs were shared less clearly across patients than in mice, possibly for HLA-related reasons. Clonality exceeded that of normal scalp in lesional scalp, most notably in alopecia totalis/universalis.

Sorting of pooled cutaneous lymph node cells was based on CD4, CD8alpha, NKG2D, NKG2ACE and other markers. The TCR comes from a C3H/HeJ mouse with alopecia areata. These mice share the MHC haplotype H2-k. The sample was CD4+ T cells sorted from a lymph node. The V gene is TRBV13-3, the J gene TRBJ2-5; 7 bases are shared with TRBD2. The sequenced part of the CDR3 DNA is TGTGCCAGCAGTGATTGGGGGGAAGTAGAC. It specifies CASSDWGEVD. The full-length CDR3 reads as CASSDWGEVDTQYF. The complete variable domain, with remaining parts taken from reference TRBV13-3 and TRBJ2-5, reads EAAVTQSPRSKVAVTGGKVTLSCHQTNNHDYMYWYRQDTGHGLRLIHYSYVADSTEKGDIPDGYKASRPSQENFSLILELASLSQTAVYFCASSDWGEVDTQYFGPGTRLLVL.